The T cell receptor beta chain under discussion was sequenced for a study of blood T cell repertoires in COVID-19 (dated by TCRdb to the early 2020s). Regarding the study in general: Samples covering the acute and convalescent phases of COVID-19 were provided by collaborators in the United States, Italy and Spain. The prospective study material was composed of cDNA or gDNA derived from T cells, B-cell-depleted T cells, or PBMCs. The dataset comprised deeply sampled blood TCRbeta repertoires from subjects exposed to, actively infected with, or recovered from COVID-19. The repertoires were released in a freely available public database meant as a resource for research on the immune response to SARS-CoV-2. The samples were drawn from the first 160 participants of the ongoing ImmuneRACE study and from over 950 subjects provided by 6 global collaborators. Nearly every sample came with metadata listing a de-identified subject ID, COVID-19 status, age in years and sex. Where HLA class I and class II types were available, the types were taken from metadata supplied by the sample provider, not from assay-based typing. Overall results and qualifications from the work: The quantity of clinical and demographic metadata differed by source and by participant and was supplied without curation.

To note about this clone: No cognate antigen has been identified for it. Within one base of it there is no much larger clone, and no base qualities were kept.

TCRbeta CDR3 regions were amplified from genomic DNA by means of the immunoSEQ Assay, a bias-controlled multiplex PCR. The paper's data handling went like this. The number of nucleated cells in each sample was estimated from the amplification of reference gene primers within the assay. To quantify the absolute abundance of each unique TCRbeta CDR3 rearrangement, sequence reads were collapsed and filtered. Productive Simpson clonality was computed per sample as the square root of Simpson's diversity index over productive rearrangements. TCRdb provides this immuneACCESS table in a form limited to in-frame rearrangements. Some clones are lacking; in checked studies, under half of them reflect an unresolved V gene, and why the rest are absent is not known. The D gene and trimming were derived from the DNA, and the V and J assignments and clone size from that table. Here the sample has under 250,000 clones; 70% to 85% occur a single time. Of the sample, about 1.3% is held by the ten largest clones.

As encoded in the germline V gene (reference sequence), CDR1 is MNHNY while CDR2 is SVGAGI. V is shortened by 0 bases, J by 6 bases, and the region joining them spans 12 bases. There are 16 amino acids in the CDR3, from cysteine to phenylalanine inclusive. Only the CDR3 region is kept as DNA, spanning 48 bases read in frame from base 1. Participants in the prospective study were aged roughly 18 to 100 years, lived in about two dozen United States geographic areas, and enrolled through a virtual design. In the prospective study, participants were assigned to cohorts based on the clinical history participants reported in a screening survey and a study questionnaire. Each participant in the prospective study had whole blood, serum and a nasopharyngeal or oropharyngeal swab collected by mobile phlebotomists. Additional blood draws and questionnaires over an approximately 2-month period could optionally be provided by prospective study participants. Before DNA extraction, prospective study blood samples were shipped either frozen or at room temperature.

The TCR originated in a woman aged 40 to 50 with acute COVID-19. The sequenced material came from PBMCs or T cells enriched from blood (not recorded which). The chain uses TRBV6-6 and TRBJ1-6; the D region possibly corresponds to TRBD1 (5 bases align). The CDR3 region has the sequence CASSYSDAGPNSPLHF. DNA sequence: TGTGCCAGCAGTTACTCCGACGCAGGGCCTAATTCACCCCTCCACTTT.